The 23 T cell receptor beta chains below were found in one sample sequenced in a study of long-term antiretroviral therapy in people with HIV (dated by TCRdb to between 2020 and 2023). The immunoSEQ hsTCRB v3.0 assay was used at survey level resolution for TRB variable region sequencing. TCRdb carries this immuneACCESS record with in-frame sequences only. Its versions omit some clonotypes, under half of them owing to an unresolved V gene in the studies checked, with the rest unexplained. The sample table shows 31,000 or so clones, and about nine tenths are seen once. Clones ranked in the top ten supply roughly 7% of the sample. Sequencing was performed on unsorted PBMCs, taken approximately 5 years before starting antiretroviral therapy. The receptors originated from a man in his forties or fifties with HIV.

The chain employs TRBV11-3 and TRBJ2-2; D remains unclear. Trimming took off 7 bases at V and 4 bases at J, with 10 bases between the two ends. CDR3 length: 13 amino acids. Looked up from germline, CDR1 is SGHNT and CDR2 is YENEEA. In DNA, the CDR3 is TGTGCCAGCAAGAAAGCGCCCACCGGGGAGCTGTTTTTT. Amino acid sequence: CASKKAPTGELFF.

V is TRBV7-3 and J is TRBJ1-3; D unresolved. The CDR3 has 17 amino acids. V was trimmed by 2 bases and J by 0 bases, leaving 14 bases between them. Germline CDR1 and CDR2: SGHTA and FQGTGA. The CDR3 here is CASSLAPVVSSGNTIYF. The CDR3 DNA follows: TGTGCCAGCAGCTTAGCGCCGGTCGTGTCCTCTGGAAACACCATATATTTT.

The chain uses TRBV5-4 and TRBJ2-1, with 9 bases identical to TRBD2. After removal of 5 bases from V and 12 bases from J, the junction contained 9 bases not matched to a gene. Germline CDR1 SGHNT, CDR2 YYREEE (reference sequence). The CDR3 contains 13 residues. The CDR3 bases are TGTGCCAGCAGACCCGGACCGCGGGAGGGGCAGTTCTTC. Translation gives CASRPGPREGQFF.

The chain uses TRBV6-6 and TRBJ2-7, with no clear D. Trimming stripped 6 bases from V and 0 bases from J, with 12 bases between. There are 14 residues in the CDR3. Germline values: CDR1 MNHNY, CDR2 SVGAGI (reference sequence). The CDR3 sequence: CASSAPGSSYEQYF. The CDR3 bases are TGTGCCAGCAGCGCCCCCGGCAGCTCCTACGAGCAGTACTTC.

The rearrangement uses TRBV7-9 and TRBJ1-2; a possible D gene is TRBD1 (5 bases). The CDR3 extends over 14 amino acids. V was pared by 5 bases and J by 5 bases, with 15 bases between. The germline gives CDR1 SEHNR, CDR2 FQNEAQ (reference sequence). CDR3 loop: CASSDQPGPYGYTF. CDR3 DNA: TGTGCCAGCAGCGATCAACCGGGGCCTTATGGCTACACCTTC.

The chain uses TRBV7-9 and TRBJ1-3; maybe TRBD1 (5 bases). Trimming took 4 bases from V and 2 from J, leaving 9 bases between them. This CDR3 has 14 residues. Looked up from germline, CDR1 is SEHNR and CDR2 is FQNEAQ (reference sequence). CDR3 DNA: TGTGCCAGCAGCTCTCAGACAGCTGGAAACACCATATATTTT. Its protein is CASSSQTAGNTIYF.

J is TRBJ1-2 and V is TRBV10-1; a weak D match, TRBD1 (5 bases). The CDR3 is 13 amino acids. CDR1 is WNHNN and CDR2 is SYGVQD in the germline V gene (reference sequence). V was trimmed by 11 bases and J by 6 bases, leaving 19 bases between them. Here the CDR3 reads CAGRLVGVDGYTF. CDR3 DNA sequence: TGCGCCGGAAGGCTGGTAGGGGTCGATGGCTACACCTTC.

This chain joins TRBV2 and TRBJ1-2; 7 nucleotides align to TRBD1. The V segment lost 3 bases and the J segment 7 bases; nucleotides outside the gene matches: 5. The CDR3 is 13 amino acids. Germline V gives CDR1 SNHLY, CDR2 FYNNEI. The chain's CDR3 is CASSEETGLGYTF. CDR3 in DNA: TGTGCCAGCAGTGAGGAGACAGGGCTTGGCTACACCTTC.

The chain joins TRBV11-2 to TRBJ1-4, with 10 bases that match TRBD1. The length of the CDR3 is 15 residues. Germline V gene data show CDR1 as SGHAT and CDR2 as FQNNGV. Unmatched junction bases numbered 6, after V lost 3 bases and J lost 8 bases. Here the CDR3 reads CASSLQGTGEEKLFF. The CDR3 DNA reads as TGTGCCAGCAGCTTGCAAGGGACAGGGGAAGAAAAACTGTTTTTT.

The chain recombines TRBV19 with TRBJ1-3; tentatively, D is TRBD1 (5 bases). Germline values: CDR1 LNHDA, CDR2 SQIVND (reference sequence). V shed 10 bases and J shed 5 bases, with 12 bases lying between them. The CDR3 loop spans 12 amino acids. The CDR3 DNA follows: TGTGCCACCCTAGGGGTTCGAAACACCATATATTTT. Translating it yields CATLGVRNTIYF.

The V gene is TRBV6-5, the J gene TRBJ2-7, with D possibly being TRBD1 (5 bases). From germline, CDR1 is MNHEY and CDR2 SVGAGI. Trimming shortened V by 0 bases and J by 3 bases, and 15 bases separated the two germline ends. The CDR3 is made up of 16 amino acids. CDR3 bases: TGTGCCAGCAGTTACTCGGCTGGACACAAGGACTACGAGCAGTACTTC. Its protein is CASSYSAGHKDYEQYF.

This clone was seen just once. The chain has TRBV2 and TRBJ2-6; D not resolved. The CDR3 totals 14 residues. With 9 bases removed from V and 0 bases from J, the gap between germline ends came to 9 bases. Germline assignment: CDR1 SNHLY and CDR2 FYNNEI. CDR3 residues: CASGFYSGANVLTF. The CDR3 coding sequence is TGTGCCAGTGGTTTTTACTCTGGGGCCAACGTCCTGACTTTC. Full variable domain (rest looked up from reference TRBV2 and TRBJ2-6): EPEVTQTPSHQVTQMGQEVILRCVPISNHLYFYWYRQILGQKVEFLVSFYNNEISEKSEIFDDQFSVERPDGSNFTLKIRSTKLEDSAMYFCASGFYSGANVLTFGAGSRLTVL.

V is TRBV5-6 and J is TRBJ2-4; 7 bases are a match to TRBD1. The ends lost 3 bases at V and 2 bases at J; junction bases unmatched: 11. The germline V gene has CDR1 SGHDT and CDR2 YYEEEE. CDR3 length: 17 residues. In DNA form, the CDR3 reads TGTGCCAGCAGCTCTCTCCGGGACAGACATTCCAAAAACATTCAGTACTTC. This codes for CASSSLRDRHSKNIQYF.

The gene calls are TRBV5-4 and TRBJ1-2, with 12 bases identical to TRBD1. The J segment lost 6 bases and the V segment lost 3 bases, leaving 12 bases of the junction unmatched. Looked up from germline, CDR1 is SGHNT and CDR2 is YYREEE (reference sequence). There are 17 residues in the CDR3. The CDR3 DNA reads as TGTGCCAGCAGCTCCGGGACAGGGGGCTCCTACTTCCATGGCTACACCTTC. It encodes CASSSGTGGSYFHGYTF.

With regard to this clone: A read error may account for a junction end that differs from germline. The chain joins TRBV7-7 to TRBJ2-2, with no clear D. This CDR3 is 13 amino acids long. Germline-derived CDR1 and CDR2 are SSHAT and FNYEAQ (reference sequence). CDR3 DNA: TGTGCTAGCAGCCCCTCTCGCACCGGGGAGCTGTTTTTT. It yields the protein CASSPSRTGELFF.

The rearrangement joins TRBV7-2 to TRBJ1-2; TRBD1 is a possible D gene (6 bases). V dropped 5 bases and J dropped 4 bases, with 17 bases sitting between them. Germline V CDR1 and CDR2: SGHTA, FQGNSA. CDR3 size: 15 residues. Written as DNA, the CDR3 is TGTGCCAGCAGCGGGAGGACAGAGACCTTCTATGGCTACACCTTC. Residues: CASSGRTETFYGYTF.

The genes are TRBV4-1 and TRBJ2-7; D gene ambiguous. Trimming stripped 1 base from V and 2 bases from J, with 9 bases between. Germline CDR1 and CDR2: MGHRA and YSYEKL. The CDR3 is 14 residues long. The CDR3, as DNA: TGCGCCAGCAGCCAAGGCGCGCGTCCCTACGAGCAGTACTTC. Protein sequence: CASSQGARPYEQYF.

This clone was counted once. The chain recombines TRBV5-1 with TRBJ2-5, with a tentative D call TRBD2 (5 bases). V was cut by 0 bases and J by 2 bases, with 23 bases left in between. CDR3 size: 19 residues. The germline V gene encodes CDR1 SGHRS and CDR2 YFSETQ. CDR3: CASSLGRPGKSGWQETQYF. The CDR3 bases are TGCGCCAGCAGCTTGGGCCGGCCGGGGAAGAGTGGATGGCAAGAGACCCAGTACTTC.

Only a few counts were recorded for this clone. This chain connects TRBV5-8 to TRBJ1-5; D is possibly TRBD1 (6 bases). From germline, CDR1 is SGHTS and CDR2 YDEGEE. The length of the CDR3 is 15 residues. V lost 2 bases and J 6 bases, leaving 15 bases between the germline ends. CDR3 amino acids: CASSFTARGGQPQHF. CDR3 in DNA: TGTGCCAGCAGCTTTACGGCCAGGGGTGGTCAGCCCCAGCATTTT.

The genes are TRBV5-1 and TRBJ2-3; D may be TRBD2 (6 bases). Germline-derived CDR1 and CDR2 are SGHRS and YFSETQ. The CDR3 runs to 16 residues. Trimming left V 5 bases short and J 0 bases short, with 16 bases between. This chain's CDR3 is CASSVGTLTSTDTQYF. The CDR3 DNA follows: TGCGCCAGCAGTGTTGGGACTCTAACTAGCACAGATACGCAGTATTTT.

The genes are TRBV6-6 and TRBJ1-1, with D possibly being TRBD1 (6 bases). Trimming took 2 bases from V and 3 from J, leaving 10 bases between them. There are 14 residues in the CDR3. Germline V gene sequence: CDR1 MNHNY, CDR2 SVGAGI (reference sequence). This CDR3 reads CASSYSSGDTEAFF. CDR3 nucleotide sequence: TGTGCCAGCAGTTACAGTTCAGGGGACACTGAAGCTTTCTTT.

V gene TRBV2 combines with J gene TRBJ1-3; D uncertain. V lost 4 bases, J lost 2 bases, and 6 bases lay in between. This CDR3 comprises 13 residues. Germline V gene sequence: CDR1 SNHLY, CDR2 FYNNEI. The DNA of the CDR3 is TGTGCCAGCAGTGGGCCCACTGGAAACACCATATATTTT. Encoded protein: CASSGPTGNTIYF.

For the CDR3, the DNA is TGTGCCAGCAGCTTAGGGGCGTGGTCAGGGGTGTCCACTGAAGCTTTCTTT. Translated: CASSLGAWSGVSTEAFF. V usage is TRBV7-9 and J usage is TRBJ1-1, with a tentative D call TRBD1 (6 bases). The germline V gene encodes CDR1 SEHNR and CDR2 FQNEAQ (reference sequence). This CDR3 region has 17 residues. V lost 1 base, J lost 4 bases, and 19 bases lay in between.